These T cell receptor beta chains were read from a single sample in a study of shared clonotypes between healthy human individuals. Repertoires were generated with immunoSEQ multiplex PCR, while TCRdb's copy carries only in-frame clones and drops some. The top ten clones hold around 0.13% of a sample with around 2.1 million clones, roughly 95% of them seen once. The sequenced sample consisted of naive CD4+ T cells sorted from blood. These receptors were obtained from a man aged 18 to 35 in good health. Each CDR3 is given with its conserved first and last residue. Fields, in order: V gene, J gene, CDR3 protein.

v_call: TRBV11-2
j_call: TRBJ2-7
cdr3_aa: CASSSGTPYEQYF

v_call: TRBV9
j_call: TRBJ1-1
cdr3_aa: CASSVEGRLGYTEAFF

v_call: TRBV4-1
j_call: TRBJ1-5
cdr3_aa: CASSQEGQPQHF

v_call: TRBV4-1
j_call: TRBJ2-1
cdr3_aa: CASSQAPGLAGGTGNEQFF

v_call: TRBV18
j_call: TRBJ2-1
cdr3_aa: CASSFQSGTGNEQFF

v_call: TRBV6-5
j_call: TRBJ2-5
cdr3_aa: CASSRSLGADTQYF

v_call: TRBV7-2
j_call: TRBJ2-7
cdr3_aa: CASSLDPHFTGSEQYF

v_call: TRBV2
j_call: TRBJ1-3
cdr3_aa: CASSSDSTLIGNTIYF

v_call: TRBV7-9
j_call: TRBJ2-2
cdr3_aa: CASRLASTGGNTGELFF

v_call: TRBV7-9
j_call: TRBJ1-2
cdr3_aa: CASSLDVKEAGYTF

v_call: TRBV30
j_call: TRBJ1-6
cdr3_aa: CAWSYGGSYNSPLHF

v_call: TRBV9
j_call: TRBJ2-5
cdr3_aa: CASSVGTEETQYF

v_call: TRBV5-1
j_call: TRBJ2-3
cdr3_aa: CASSLVASGRGTDTQYF

v_call: TRBV4-1
j_call: TRBJ2-7
cdr3_aa: CASSLGDPGKYEQYF

v_call: TRBV5-4
j_call: TRBJ1-1
cdr3_aa: CASSQNTEAFF

v_call: TRBV29-1
j_call: TRBJ1-5
cdr3_aa: CSVGGSNQPQHF

v_call: TRBV7-2
j_call: TRBJ2-1
cdr3_aa: CASSLAWANEQFF

v_call: TRBV11-3
j_call: TRBJ1-2
cdr3_aa: CASSFTSGQFVTF